These T cell receptor beta chains were read from a single sample in a study of PD-1 blockade in classical Hodgkin lymphoma. Generated by immunoSEQ multiplex PCR, the TCRdb table keeps only in-frame clones and is missing some. Among under 50,000 clones, around 64% were seen once, and the ten largest hold about 3.1%. The sample was peripheral blood mononuclear cells (PBMCs), taken before the fourth cycle of nivolumab. The source of these receptors is a human donor with classical Hodgkin lymphoma. Each CDR3 is given with its conserved first and last residue. The D gene is left open where the match is weak. Clone size is shown for a subset of rows, as once, few, many or a class of expanded clone.

>NA|NA|TRBJ1-6|TRBV11-2
TGTGCCAGCAGCTTAGATCACCAGGGGCTTCGTTCACCCCTCCACTTT
CASSLDHQGLRSPLHF
>NA|NA|TRBJ2-5|TRBV30
TGTGCCTGGACCCCGGGACCGAAAGAGACCCAGTACTTC
CAWTPGPKETQYF
>NA|NA|TRBJ2-7|TRBV7-2
TGTGCCAGCAGCTTAGAACAGGGATACTCCTACGAGCAGTACTTC
CASSLEQGYSYEQYF
>NA|NA|TRBJ2-2|TRBV7-2
TGTGCCAGCAGCGCACGGAGGGGTATGGGCACCGGGGAGCTGTTTTTT
CASSARRGMGTGELFF
>NA|NA|TRBJ1-1|TRBV5-6
TGTGCCAGCAGCTTAGGGCCCGCTACCGAGGCCGCTGAAGCTTTCTTT
CASSLGPATEAAEAFF
>NA|NA|TRBJ1-2|TRBV11-2
TGTGCCAGCAGCCCGCGGGGGACTGACGGCTACACCTTC
CASSPRGTDGYTF
>NA|TRBD2|TRBJ2-5|TRBV4-2
TGTGCCAGCAGCCAAGAAGGACTAGCGGGAGGGACAGAGACCCAGTACTTC
CASSQEGLAGGTETQYF
>NA|TRBD1|TRBJ1-6|TRBV27
TGTGCCAGCAGTTTTGACAGGGCGGGTTCACCCCTCCACTTT
CASSFDRAGSPLHF
>NA|NA|TRBJ1-6|TRBV6-5
TGTGCCATCTCGGGCAGGGTACGGCCACCCCTCCACTTT
CAISGRVRPPLHF
>medium-sized|NA|TRBJ1-1|TRBV6-5
TGTGCCAGCGTGAGCACCGCAAACACTGAAGCTTTCTTT
CASVSTANTEAFF
>NA|NA|TRBJ2-7|TRBV7-2
TGTGCCAGCAGCCCTAGCCCGTCCTACGAGCAGTACTTC
CASSPSPSYEQYF
>NA|NA|TRBJ2-6|TRBV28
TGTGCCAGCAGTTTATACTGGGGGACCGCGAAGAGCTCTGGGGCCAACGTCCTGACTTTC
CASSLYWGTAKSSGANVLTF
>NA|TRBD1|TRBJ1-2|TRBV28
TGTGCCAGCAGCTCGACCCCGGGACAGGGGGCGGCGGCGGGCTATGGCTACACCTTC
CASSSTPGQGAAAGYGYTF
>NA|NA|TRBJ2-7|TRBV4-3
TGCGCCAGCAGCCAAGACCAGACATCCTACGAGCAGTACTTC
CASSQDQTSYEQYF
>NA|TRBD2|TRBJ2-1|TRBV6-1
TGTGCCAGCCGCCCGGGACTAGCGTCTGGGAATGAGCAGTTCTTC
CASRPGLASGNEQFF
>NA|TRBD1|TRBJ1-6|TRBV7-6
TGTGCCAGCAGCTCCGGGACAGGGATTAGCTCCTATAATTCACCCCTCCACTTT
CASSSGTGISSYNSPLHF
>NA|TRBD2|TRBJ2-1|TRBV19
TGTGCCAGTAGTGCGACTAGCGGGGATTACAATGAGCAGTTCTTC
CASSATSGDYNEQFF
>NA|TRBD2|TRBJ2-2|TRBV10-2
TGCGCCAGCAGGCGGGGGGACACCGGGGAGCTGTTTTTT
CASRRGDTGELFF
>NA|NA|TRBJ1-4|TRBV7-9
TGTGCCAGCAGCTCGCAGTTTTTGGGGGAGTGGAGTGAAAAACTGTTTTTT
CASSSQFLGEWSEKLFF
>NA|NA|TRBJ1-6|TRBV7-2
TGTGCCAGCAGCCTCCTCGGACAGTCCTATTCACCCCTCCACTTT
CASSLLGQSYSPLHF
>NA|NA|TRBJ2-7|TRBV18
TGTGCCAGCTCACCACCGGGATATTACGAGCAGTACTTC
CASSPPGYYEQYF
>NA|NA|TRBJ1-5|TRBV2
TGTGCCAGCAGTGAAATGGGCTTCAGGAATCAGCCCCAGCATTTT
CASSEMGFRNQPQHF
>NA|NA|TRBJ2-6|TRBV19
TGTGCCAGTAGTATAGATTCCCGCTCTGGGGCCAACGTCCTGACTTTC
CASSIDSRSGANVLTF
>NA|NA|TRBJ2-7|TRBV7-9
TGTGCCAGCAGCCCCCCTTACGAGCAGTACTTC
CASSPPYEQYF
>NA|TRBD1|TRBJ1-3|TRBV5-1
TGCGCCAGCAGCATGACAGGGACGGGAAACACCATATATTTT
CASSMTGTGNTIYF
>NA|NA|TRBJ1-2|TRBV5-1
TGCGCCAGCAGCTTGGCTTCAGGGGAGGGCTATGGCTACACCTTC
CASSLASGEGYGYTF
>NA|NA|TRBJ2-5|TRBV18
TGTGCCAGCTCACCAGGAATGGGGGAGAAGACCCAGTACTTC
CASSPGMGEKTQYF
>NA|NA|TRBJ2-3|TRBV4-1
TGCGCCAGCAGCCCTCTAGGGTCAGGGGGGACAGATACGCAGTATTTT
CASSPLGSGGTDTQYF
>NA|NA|TRBJ2-1|TRBV6-6
TGTGCCAGCAGTTATGAAGGGTACTCCTACAATGAGCAGTTCTTC
CASSYEGYSYNEQFF
>few|NA|TRBJ1-5|TRBV7-9
TGTGCCAGCAGCTTAGACACAGGGTATGAGGGCAATCAGCCCCAGCATTTT
CASSLDTGYEGNQPQHF
>NA|TRBD1|TRBJ1-2|TRBV9
TGTGCCAGCAGCTCCCGGGACAGGGGGTATGGCTACACCTTC
CASSSRDRGYGYTF
>NA|NA|TRBJ2-7|TRBV30
TGTGCCTGGAGTATCGGAAACTCCTACGAGCAGTACTTC
CAWSIGNSYEQYF
>NA|TRBD1|TRBJ2-1|TRBV4-3
TGCGCCAGCAGCCAGCTTCTACCGGGACAGGGAACCAATGAGCAGTTCTTC
CASSQLLPGQGTNEQFF
>NA|NA|TRBJ2-6|TRBV19
TGTGCCAGTAGTATAGTTTTCTCTGGGGCCAACGTCCTGACTTTC
CASSIVFSGANVLTF
>NA|NA|TRBJ1-1|TRBV5-8
TGTGCCAGCAGCCTTTTTATGAACACTGAAGCTTTCTTT
CASSLFMNTEAFF
>NA|NA|TRBJ2-2|TRBV28
TGTGCCAGCAGTTTAAGAGCAGGGGTGTTGAACGGGGAGCTGTTTTTT
CASSLRAGVLNGELFF
>NA|NA|TRBJ2-7|TRBV5-4
TGTGCCAGCACCAGAGGGGGGGTATCCTACGAGCAGTACTTC
CASTRGGVSYEQYF
>NA|NA|TRBJ1-3|TRBV10-3
TGTGCCACAACCGGACAGTACTCCGATTTCTCTGGAAACACCATATATTTT
CATTGQYSDFSGNTIYF
>NA|NA|TRBJ1-3|TRBV27
TGTGCCAGCTCCCGTGGAGGGGGGGGAAACACCATATATTTT
CASSRGGGGNTIYF
>NA|NA|TRBJ2-3|TRBV18
TGTGCCAGCTCACCCCGCTATAGCACAGATACGCAGTATTTT
CASSPRYSTDTQYF
>few|NA|TRBJ1-3|TRBV4-2
TGTGCCAGCAGCCAAGATCTGGTTGGAAACACCATATATTTT
CASSQDLVGNTIYF
>NA|NA|TRBJ2-5|TRBV28
TGTGCCAGCAGTTTCGCAGGGGGGGAGACCCAGTACTTC
CASSFAGGETQYF
>NA|NA|TRBJ2-6|TRBV9
TGTGCCAGCAGCGTACCCAAAAGGGGGGCCGGGGCCAACGTCCTGACTTTC
CASSVPKRGAGANVLTF
>NA|TRBD1|TRBJ1-2|TRBV5-6
TGTGCCAGCAGCTGGGGACAGCAGACGTATGGCTACACCTTC
CASSWGQQTYGYTF
>NA|NA|TRBJ1-2|TRBV5-4
TGTGCCAGCAGCTTGGGGGTTGGGGTGGGTAACTATGGCTACACCTTC
CASSLGVGVGNYGYTF
>NA|TRBD1|TRBJ2-1|TRBV28
TGTGCCAGCAGTCCAGCGACAGGGGGCGGCAATGAGCAGTTCTTC
CASSPATGGGNEQFF
>few|TRBD2|TRBJ2-5|TRBV19
TGTGCCAGTAGTATGGCCGGGACTAGCGGGGAGCTCCAGTACTTC
CASSMAGTSGELQYF
>few|NA|TRBJ2-7|TRBV7-2
TGTGCCAGCAGCTTAGTTGTAGGGTTTTCCTACGAGCAGTACTTC
CASSLVVGFSYEQYF
>NA|TRBD2|TRBJ2-2|TRBV15
TGTGCCACCAGCAGAGAAATAGCGGGGTTTCCCACCGGGGAGCTGTTTTTT
CATSREIAGFPTGELFF
>NA|NA|TRBJ2-5|TRBV6-5
TGTGCCAGCAGTTGGGACCGCCAAGAGACCCAGTACTTC
CASSWDRQETQYF
>NA|NA|TRBJ2-3|TRBV19
TGTGCCAGTAGTGAAGTGGGCCAGGGGATCACAGATACGCAGTATTTT
CASSEVGQGITDTQYF
>medium-sized|TRBD1|TRBJ1-1|TRBV25-1
TGTGCCAGCAGTGAATGGAGGCAGGGGGGGAACACTGAAGCTTTCTTT
CASSEWRQGGNTEAFF
>NA|TRBD2|TRBJ2-3|TRBV28
TGTGCCAGCAGTTTCTCGGCGGGAGGGCCGGGTACGCAGTATTTT
CASSFSAGGPGTQYF
>NA|NA|TRBJ2-5|TRBV7-6
TGTGCCAGCAGCCCCCCCGCCGGGGGCCAAGAGACCCAGTACTTC
CASSPPAGGQETQYF
>NA|NA|TRBJ1-4|TRBV28
TGTGCCAGCAGTTTATTTGGGTTGGGGACACAATATGATTCGTCTCTTCTGTTTTTT
CASSLFGLGTQYDSSLLFF
>few|NA|TRBJ2-7|TRBV19
TGTGCCAGTAGTACCGCTGCGGGAAGATCCGACGAGCAGTACTTC
CASSTAAGRSDEQYF
>NA|NA|TRBJ1-5|TRBV6-1
TGTGCCAGCAGTGCGGGGGACCCACCACAGCCCCAGCATTTT
CASSAGDPPQPQHF